A single sample is the source of the 9 T cell receptor beta chains below, sequenced in a study of blood T cell repertoires in COVID-19. Method: immunoSEQ multiplex PCR; TCRdb's copy keeps in-frame clones and lacks some. The sample contains roughly 120,000 clones, under 95% of which appear only once. Sequenced: peripheral blood. The receptors derive from a man aged 60 to 75 with COVID-19, enrolled during active disease.

This rearrangement joins TRBV9 to TRBJ2-1; D is uncertain. V was trimmed by 3 bases and J by 3 bases, leaving 7 bases between them. There are 13 residues in the CDR3. Germline V gene data show CDR1 as SGDLS and CDR2 as YYNGEE. The CDR3 bases are TGTGCCAGCAGCGATCGCAGCTACAATGAGCAGTTCTTC. Protein product: CASSDRSYNEQFF.

This clone was counted only a few times. The rearrangement joins TRBV2 to TRBJ1-5, with TRBD1 matching 8 bases. This CDR3 is built from 15 residues. The V gene end was trimmed by 5 bases and the J gene end by 6 bases; junction bases not matched to a gene: 9. CDR1 and CDR2 (germline): SNHLY, FYNNEI. CDR3 bases: TGTGCCAGCAGTCTAGGAACAGGGGGGGTTCAGCCCCAGCATTTT. This encodes CASSLGTGGVQPQHF.

This clone was counted only a few times. For the CDR3, the DNA is TGTGCCAGCATGTCCAGGGGGTTTTTCTATGGCTACACCTTC. It encodes CASMSRGFFYGYTF. This chain uses TRBV2 with TRBJ1-2; 7 nucleotides line up with TRBD1. After removal of 7 bases from V and 4 bases from J, the junction contained 9 bases not matched to a gene. Germline CDR1 reads SNHLY; CDR2 reads FYNNEI. CDR3 length: 14 amino acids.

The rearrangement joins TRBV19 to TRBJ1-5; tentative D call: TRBD1 (5 bases). This CDR3 spans 16 amino acids. Deletions cut 7 bases from V and 2 bases from J, with 18 bases between. CDR1 LNHDA and CDR2 SQIVND come from the germline V gene (reference sequence). This CDR3 reads CASTIGGSRGNQPQHF. CDR3 nucleotides: TGTGCCAGTACCATCGGGGGATCAAGAGGCAATCAGCCCCAGCATTTT.

This chain links TRBV3-1 (or the pseudogene TRBV3-2) with TRBJ2-7; TRBD1 is a possible D gene (6 bases). The CDR3 sequence is 13 residues long. The germline V gene encodes CDR1 LGHDT and CDR2 YNNKEL (reference sequence). V was clipped by 0 bases and J by 4 bases, with 7 bases between them. The DNA of the CDR3 is TGTGCCAGCAGCCAAGATCAGGGGTACGAGCAGTACTTC. Protein: CASSQDQGYEQYF.

The chain recombines TRBV3-1 (or the pseudogene TRBV3-2) with TRBJ2-5; D is perhaps TRBD2 (6 bases). Per germline, CDR1 LGHDT and CDR2 YNNKEL (reference sequence). The CDR3 is 14 amino acids. Trimming took 2 bases from V and 0 from J, leaving 7 bases between them. This chain's CDR3 is CASSQKRDQETQYF. CDR3 DNA sequence: TGTGCCAGCAGCCAAAAGCGGGACCAAGAGACCCAGTACTTC.

The chain combines TRBV6-2 or TRBV6-3 with TRBJ1-2; 8 bases are shared with TRBD1. CDR3 length: 14 residues. Looked up from germline, CDR1 is MNHEY and CDR2 is SVGEGT. The junction had 3 bases not matched to a gene; V was cut back by 4 bases and J by 2 bases. CDR3 bases: TGTGCCAGCAGTTCCCGGACAGGGAACTATGGCTACACCTTC. Amino acids: CASSSRTGNYGYTF.

The V call is TRBV5-1, the J call TRBJ2-5, with a possible D match to TRBD1 (6 bases). The V gene's germline CDR1 is SGHRS and CDR2 YFSETQ. The V end was cut by 5 bases, the J end by 5 bases, with 13 bases between. This CDR3 region has 13 residues. DNA of the CDR3: TGCGCCAGCAGGAGGGGGTCCCAGGAGACCCAGTACTTC. Its protein is CASRRGSQETQYF.

The CDR3 coding sequence is TGTGCCAGCAGTCCGACAGGGTCCTACAATGAGCAGTTCTTC. This codes for CASSPTGSYNEQFF. The chain uses TRBV28 and TRBJ2-1, with 7 bases fitting TRBD1. V shed 5 bases and J 1 base; nucleotides not matched to a gene: 2. The germline V gene encodes CDR1 MDHEN and CDR2 SYDVKM. The CDR3 runs to 14 residues.